This T cell receptor beta chain came from a study of cytomegalovirus exposure and HLA in healthy donors. As for this clone: Its cognate antigen is unknown.

Whole-study results and caveats: Indistinguishable V segments, including TRBV6-2 and TRBV6-3, were excluded. Among the most significant clusters, several appeared linked to common viral pathogens in a later analysis. Relative to equally common others, HLA-associated TCR beta chains showed greater clonal expansion in a later analysis. Evidence from a later analysis indicated that most CMV-associated TCR beta chains looked HLA-restricted.

The PCR had 60 Vbeta and 13 Jbeta primers. This table comes from immunoSEQ multiplex PCR, and its TCRdb copy is limited to in-frame clones, with some not included. Of around 90,000 clones in the sample, around nine tenths were seen once. This CDR3 is 14 amino acids long. The V gene lost 2 bases and the J gene lost 0 bases, with 5 bases spanning the gap. CDR1 is MDHEN and CDR2 is SYDVKM in the germline V gene. The receptor's source is a man younger than 40 in good health and CMV-seropositive. The sequenced sample was PBMCs. The chain recombines TRBV28 with TRBJ1-3; the D is unclear. The CDR3 reads CASSLGSSGNTIYF. CDR3 sequence (DNA): TGTGCCAGCAGTTTAGGGAGCTCTGGAAACACCATATATTTT.